This TCR beta chain was identified during a study of T cells in Graves' hyperthyroidism and ophthalmopathy. Germline V gene lookup returns CDR1 KGHDR and CDR2 SFDVKD. CDR3 length equals 11 residues. Amplification of TCR beta CDR3 regions was performed using RNA transcripts as template. The HTBI primer set served for first-round RT-PCR of the TCR CDR3. One entry per CDR3 protein, called by TCRdb with MiXCR from the multiplex PCR reads. Of approximately 46,000 distinct CDR3 sequences in the sample, approximately 50% were seen once. With regard to this clonotype: Compared with germline, one end of the junction differs, possibly owing to a read error.

Sequences were obtained from peripheral blood or thyroid tissue (not recorded which). The TCR was taken from a woman in her forties or fifties with Graves' hyperthyroidism. V gene TRBV24-1 combines with J gene TRBJ2-3; D unresolved. The CDR3 region is CASSEIDTQYF. CDR3 nucleotides: TGTGCCAGCAGTGAGATAGATACGCAGTATTTT.